This record concerns one TCR beta chain sequence. No cognate antigen has been identified for it. It has no much larger one-base neighbor in the sample; base qualities were not kept. Libraries were built with the immunoSEQ multiplex PCR assay. TCRdb obtained this table from immuneACCESS and retained in-frame rearrangements with V and J assigned. These tables miss some clones; where compared with another copy, unresolved V genes account for less than half of the shortfall, and the remainder is unexplained. In all, the sample holds approximately 100,000 clones, and roughly 92% of those were seen once. The leading ten clones occupy around 3% of the sample. The source of the sample is a study of control samples from healthy donors and cancer patients (TCRdb year 2020). The CDR3 runs 12 amino acids, cysteine and phenylalanine included. The entry retains the CDR3 DNA only, 36 bases that are in frame from base 1. V loses 0 bases of germline sequence and J loses 4 bases, and the interval between the two ends is 1 base. For CDR1 and CDR2, the germline V gene lists ENHRY and SYGVKD.

Here the chain combines TRBV10-3 and TRBJ1-5; the D gene identity is not certain. This TCR derives from a human donor in good health. The donor label of this sample is uncertain. Sequences were obtained from blood. CDR3 region: CAISESNQPQHF. At the DNA level, the sequence is TGTGCCATCAGTGAGTCGAATCAGCCCCAGCATTTT.